This TCR beta chain derives from a study of somatic mutations in cytotoxic T cells in rheumatoid arthritis. Clones were sequenced by immunoSEQ multiplex PCR, and TCRdb holds only the in-frame ones, with some missing. Of about 25,000 clones in the sample, 70% to 85% were seen once. The CDR3 length is 17 residues. V dropped 7 bases and J dropped 3; count of bases not matched to a gene: 16. Germline V gene lookup returns CDR1 MRHNA and CDR2 SNTAGT. The gene calls are TRBV6-4 and TRBJ2-7; TRBD1 aligns across 9 bases. This receptor was taken from a woman younger than 35 in good health. Sequences were obtained from CD8+ T cells sorted from blood. The CDR3 is CASIFSTTGTGFYEQYF. The CDR3 coding sequence is TGTGCCAGCATTTTTAGCACCACCGGGACAGGGTTCTACGAGCAGTACTTC.